The source of this T cell receptor beta chain is a study of beta chain features in type 1 diabetes. About the study: Taken together, all samples contributed 95 million to 110 million examined sorted cells. General study findings and limits: A possible short-template PCR bias applies equally to patients and controls. Shorter TCRB CDR3s, moderately but significantly so, marked every one of the four CD4+ subsets in Type 1 diabetes patients.

Expressed TCRB transcripts were sequenced because the entire RNA isolate underwent reverse transcription. Here immunoSEQ multiplex PCR was the method, and the copy in TCRdb shows in-frame clones only, minus some. This sample has under 950,000 clones, with roughly 17% found just once. Notes on this clone: What it binds is not known. One junction end does not reproduce the germline sequence, and a read error may be involved.

The CDR3 covers 14 residues. Germline loops: CDR1 SGHTA, CDR2 FQGNSA. Sorted cells reached over 95% purity in every population. The receptor was derived from a woman aged 18-29 years in good health. The chain couples TRBV7-2 to TRBJ2-7; weak D call: TRBD2 (5 bases). Sequencing was carried out using naive CD4+ T cells from blood. The CDR3 DNA reads as TGTGCCAGCAGCCTAGCCCAGAGCTCCTACGAGCAGTACTTC. Residues: CASSLAQSSYEQYF.